This TCR beta chain was captured in a study of lymphopenia after photon versus proton radiotherapy. This clone was picked up one time. Clones were sequenced by immunoSEQ multiplex PCR, and TCRdb holds only the in-frame ones, with some missing. The table has about 50,000 clones, more than 90% seen once; the top ten hold more than 15%. Per the germline V gene, CDR1 is SGHRS and CDR2 is YFSETQ. This CDR3 comprises 15 residues. V lost 3 bases and J lost 0, with 10 bases in between. The chain links TRBV5-1 to TRBJ2-1; no definite D call. The source of this sequence is a woman between 40 and 50 years old with cholangiocarcinoma. Source: peripheral blood, taken from a patient treated with photon-based radiotherapy. This CDR3 reads CASSSDPSSYNEQFF. The CDR3 region has the DNA TGCGCCAGCAGCTCCGACCCGAGCTCCTACAATGAGCAGTTCTTC.